A selection of T cell receptor beta chains follows, all from one sample in a study of control samples from healthy donors and cancer patients. The data were produced by immunoSEQ multiplex PCR, yet TCRdb's version contains in-frame clones alone and is incomplete. The sample carries over 150,000 clones, approximately 92% recorded once. Input material: blood. The origin of the receptors is a woman in her thirties or forties in good health. CDR3s include the opening cysteine and the closing phenylalanine or tryptophan. The D gene is left open where the match is weak. Only some rows state a clone size, as once, few, many or a class for expanded clones.

size: NA; V: TRBV5-1; D: TRBD2; J: TRBJ2-3; DNA: TGCGCCAGCAGCAGCGGACTAGCGGGGTCCGGGGATACGCAGTATTTT; CDR3: CASSSGLAGSGDTQYF
size: NA; V: TRBV5-1; D: NA; J: TRBJ1-1; DNA: TGCGCCAGCAGCTTGGTCTGGGGGCAAGGGACTGAAGCTTTCTTT; CDR3: CASSLVWGQGTEAFF
size: NA; V: TRBV4-2; D: NA; J: TRBJ2-5; DNA: TGTGCCAGCAGCCAAGATCGGGGTTATAAGACCCAGTACTTC; CDR3: CASSQDRGYKTQYF
size: NA; V: TRBV6-9; D: NA; J: TRBJ1-5; DNA: TGTGCCAGCAATCTTGGGAATCAGCCCCAGCATTTT; CDR3: CASNLGNQPQHF
size: NA; V: TRBV18; D: TRBD1; J: TRBJ1-1; DNA: TGTGCCAGCTCACCCTTTACAGGGGGGGGGAACACTGAAGCTTTCTTT; CDR3: CASSPFTGGGNTEAFF
size: NA; V: TRBV19; D: TRBD1; J: TRBJ2-5; DNA: TGTGCCAGTAGTCGACAGGGGTCGGGAGAGACCCAGTACTTC; CDR3: CASSRQGSGETQYF
size: NA; V: TRBV7-8; D: NA; J: TRBJ2-7; DNA: TGTGCCAGCAGCGGGAGGACAGCTACCTACGAGCAGTACTTC; CDR3: CASSGRTATYEQYF
size: few; V: TRBV12-5; D: TRBD1; J: TRBJ1-5; DNA: TGTGCTAGTGGTTGGGACAGGGAGCAGCCCCAGCATTTT; CDR3: CASGWDREQPQHF
size: NA; V: TRBV20-1; D: NA; J: TRBJ1-2; DNA: TGCAGTGCTAACATCGGGGGCTACACCTTC; CDR3: CSANIGGYTF
size: NA; V: TRBV7-9; D: TRBD1; J: TRBJ1-1; DNA: TGTGCCAGCAGACCTCAGGGGGCCGGTACTGAAGCTTTCTTT; CDR3: CASRPQGAGTEAFF
size: NA; V: TRBV19; D: NA; J: TRBJ1-2; DNA: TGTGCCAGTACCTCGGACAGCCTATACTATGGCTACACCTTC; CDR3: CASTSDSLYYGYTF
size: once; V: TRBV2; D: NA; J: TRBJ2-1; DNA: TGTGCCAGCACCATGATAGACAATGAGCAGTTCTTC; CDR3: CASTMIDNEQFF
size: NA; V: TRBV12-5; D: NA; J: TRBJ1-5; DNA: NA; CDR3: CASGFGSGQPQHF
size: NA; V: TRBV5-1; D: NA; J: TRBJ1-6; DNA: TGCGCCAGCAGCCTAGCATTCCGGCCGGGACACCCAAATTCACCCCTCCACTTT; CDR3: CASSLAFRPGHPNSPLHF
size: NA; V: TRBV19; D: NA; J: TRBJ2-2; DNA: TGTGCCAGTAGTATAGTAGTCGGGGAAGCGAACACCGGGGAGCTGTTTTTT; CDR3: CASSIVVGEANTGELFF
size: NA; V: TRBV23-1; D: TRBD1; J: TRBJ1-2; DNA: TGCGCCAGCGGACGACCCGCTCAAGACAGGGGAGGCTATGGCTACACCTTC; CDR3: CASGRPAQDRGGYGYTF
size: few; V: TRBV5-8; D: TRBD2; J: TRBJ2-2; DNA: TGTGCCAGCAGAGGACTAGCGGGGGCGAACGGGGAGCTGTTTTTT; CDR3: CASRGLAGANGELFF
size: NA; V: TRBV7-9; D: NA; J: TRBJ2-4; DNA: TGTGCCAGCAGCAGCTTAGCCTGGACACCTCTGGGACTAGCCAAAAACATTCAGTACTTC; CDR3: CASSSLAWTPLGLAKNIQYF
size: NA; V: TRBV7-9; D: NA; J: TRBJ2-3; DNA: TGTGCCAGCAGCTTATTGAGGGCAGGGGGCACAGATACGCAGTATTTT; CDR3: CASSLLRAGGTDTQYF
size: NA; V: TRBV18; D: TRBD2; J: TRBJ2-3; DNA: TGTGCCAGCTCTCGTACTCTGGCGGGGGGAGCCACAGATACGCAGTATTTT; CDR3: CASSRTLAGGATDTQYF
size: NA; V: TRBV21-1; D: NA; J: TRBJ2-5; DNA: TGTGCCAGCAGCAACTCAGCCAGGGAAGAGACCCAGTACTTC; CDR3: CASSNSAREETQYF
size: NA; V: TRBV3-1/TRBV3-2; D: NA; J: TRBJ2-5; DNA: TGTGCCAGCAGCCAATTCGGGGGGCTCGGGGAGACCCAGTACTTC; CDR3: CASSQFGGLGETQYF
size: NA; V: TRBV5-6; D: NA; J: TRBJ2-7; DNA: TGTGCCAGCAACTTCTTGACAGGTTCCTACGAGCAGTACTTC; CDR3: CASNFLTGSYEQYF
size: once; V: TRBV28; D: TRBD1; J: TRBJ1-5; DNA: TGTGCCAGCAGTTCCGGACAGGGTAATCAGCCCCAGCATTTT; CDR3: CASSSGQGNQPQHF
size: NA; V: TRBV7-9; D: NA; J: TRBJ2-2; DNA: TGTGCCAGCAGCTTGGGGGGCGCGAACACCGGGGAGCTGTTTTTT; CDR3: CASSLGGANTGELFF
size: once; V: TRBV11-3; D: TRBD2; J: TRBJ2-7; DNA: TGTGCCAGCAGCTCTAGCGGGGGCCCGGATGACGAGCAGTACTTC; CDR3: CASSSSGGPDDEQYF
size: NA; V: TRBV27; D: NA; J: TRBJ2-1; DNA: TGTGCCAGCAGTTTAGGATCCTCAGGGAGCAATGAGCAGTTCTTC; CDR3: CASSLGSSGSNEQFF
size: NA; V: TRBV7-2; D: NA; J: TRBJ2-1; DNA: TGTGCCAGCAGCTTAGCGGGGTATGAGCAGTTCTTC; CDR3: CASSLAGYEQFF
size: NA; V: TRBV10-3; D: NA; J: TRBJ1-5; DNA: TGTGCCATCAGTGGTGGGGCGCCTCAGCCCCAGCATTTT; CDR3: CAISGGAPQPQHF
size: NA; V: TRBV29-1; D: TRBD1; J: TRBJ1-2; DNA: TGCAGCGTTGGGTATGGGACAGGGGGGTATGGCTACACCTTC; CDR3: CSVGYGTGGYGYTF
size: NA; V: TRBV24-1; D: NA; J: TRBJ2-3; DNA: TGTGCCACCAGTGATCCGTCCGTTCAAGGGGACTCGGACTCTAGCACAGATACGCAGTATTTT; CDR3: CATSDPSVQGDSDSSTDTQYF
size: NA; V: TRBV4-1; D: NA; J: TRBJ1-3; DNA: TGCGCCAGCAGCCAGGGGGCAGGAAACACCATATATTTT; CDR3: CASSQGAGNTIYF
size: few; V: TRBV7-2; D: TRBD1; J: TRBJ2-1; DNA: TGTGCCAGCAGCTTAGCGGGGGGACAGGGGAACGAGCAGTTCTTC; CDR3: CASSLAGGQGNEQFF
size: NA; V: TRBV6-4; D: NA; J: TRBJ1-1; DNA: TGTGCCAGCAGTGAACAGTTTAACACTGAAGCTTTCTTT; CDR3: CASSEQFNTEAFF
size: NA; V: TRBV5-6; D: NA; J: TRBJ1-1; DNA: TGTGCCAGCGGTTCTCCCGGGGCACCTGAAGCTTTCTTT; CDR3: CASGSPGAPEAFF
size: NA; V: TRBV6-5; D: NA; J: TRBJ1-1; DNA: TGTGCCAGCAGTTACTCGGTAGAAGGGTTCGGTGAAGCTTTCTTT; CDR3: CASSYSVEGFGEAFF
size: NA; V: TRBV7-9; D: NA; J: TRBJ2-7; DNA: TGTGCCAGCAGCTTAGAAGGGGGGGAATGGTCCTACGAGCAGTACTTC; CDR3: CASSLEGGEWSYEQYF
size: NA; V: TRBV5-4; D: NA; J: TRBJ2-5; DNA: TGTGCCAGCAGCTTGGGGCGGGGGCCTTTAGACCAAGAGACCCAGTACTTC; CDR3: CASSLGRGPLDQETQYF